Listed here is a single TCR beta chain. This clonotype was counted ten times or more. No cognate antigen has been identified for it. No per-base quality is available; no much larger clone lies one base away. This entry is derived from a study of T cells in Graves' hyperthyroidism and ophthalmopathy (dated by TCRdb to about 2019). Regarding the complete study: Peripheral blood samples were taken at the time of initial diagnosis, prior to any treatment. Following sampling, methimazole starting at 30 mg daily was given to hyperthyroidism patients, and high-dose intravenous methylprednisolone was given to ophthalmopathy patients. According to the paper, TCR Vbeta CDR3 sequencing was carried out on 135 peripheral blood samples, which came from over 40 ophthalmopathy, around 74 hyperthyroidism and roughly 17 progressor patients. A discovery cohort of roughly 100 patients, about 40 with Graves' ophthalmopathy and 57 with stable Graves' hyperthyroidism, was used to find distinguishing TCR V-J signatures. For training and testing, the 80 to 100 patients in the discovery cohort were randomly divided in a 7:3 ratio. Prospective prediction of ophthalmopathy was tested in an independent validation cohort of 18 to 20 hyperthyroidism patients and 15 to 17 patients who later progressed to ophthalmopathy. In addition, the study compared T-cell repertoires in thyroid tissue and in blood from a handful of Graves' hyperthyroidism patients. Overall study outcomes, separate from this receptor: Most expanded thyroid clonotypes (frequency above 0.001) were also found in blood, which suggests that blood repertoires may mirror thyroid immune responses. Ophthalmopathy was separated from stable hyperthyroidism by a 13 V-J signature model, with about 86% sensitivity and around 81% specificity obtained in cross-validation and 80%/75% obtained in testing. No statistical method was used to fix the sample size in advance, and group allocation was not hidden from the investigators. In validation, progression to ophthalmopathy was predicted by the model with 70.59% sensitivity and under 85% specificity, a median of approximately 6.5 months before onset.

The TCR beta CDR3 regions were amplified from the RNA transcripts. The TCR CDR3 was subjected to a first round of RT-PCR using the HTBI primer set and the Qiagen OneStep RT-PCR kit. Libraries were constructed in a second round of multiplex PCR, after which size selection and purification were carried out. The libraries were sequenced on an Illumina HiSeq2000 using paired-end 100 bp reads. From the authors' description of their analysis: Raw data were processed with SOAPnuke, discarding reads with adapters, uncalled bases, mean Phred below 15, or no exact constant-primer or identifier match. COPE v1.2.5 was used to merge high-quality paired reads, and clonotypes were defined as unique nucleotide sequences. MiTCR v1.1 was used to align clonotypes to the IMGT TRBV, TRBD and TRBJ reference segments. Analysis was restricted to V-J combinations with a frequency above 0.0001, which covered 98% to 99.2% of repertoires. The TCS score was defined as the ratio of F50 (clonal expansion) to E x V (chaos), calculated using BLOSUM62-based TCRdist between CDR3 peptides within each V-J. Welch's t-statistics and random forest reduced roughly 500 V-J features to 10 to 15, which were used in a naive Bayes classifier (R e1071). The public sequencing data were trimmed at Q25 with fastp and processed into clonotypes with MiXCR by TCRdb, which kept only in-frame beta chains. Merged by CDR3 protein, the rows form single entries marked with the most common genes and DNA. The V and J calls were determined by TCRdb, not by the authors. The table for this sample lists some 370,000 distinct CDR3 sequences; about 17% of them were counted only once. The leading ten clones occupy around 35% of the sample.

Hyperthyroidism patients were newly diagnosed, with disease duration under 2 months, and aged 18 to 65 years. Exclusion was applied to patients with uncontrolled infections, other autoimmune diseases, pregnancy or lactation. Clinical symptoms, serum thyroxine and TRAb, thyroid ultrasound, and orbital computed tomography formed the basis for the diagnoses. Blood from progressor patients was collected at the time of first diagnosis with hyperthyroidism, before any ophthalmopathy symptoms had appeared. Ficoll-Paque density gradient centrifugation was used to isolate PBMCs from about 9.4 ml of fresh peripheral blood. Progressor patients were initially diagnosed with Graves' hyperthyroidism and developed ophthalmopathy during follow-up. Total RNA was extracted with Trizol reagent, and quality was checked on an Agilent 2100 Bioanalyzer. This receptor was obtained from a woman between 25 and 40 years old with Graves' hyperthyroidism that later progressed to Graves' ophthalmopathy. The sequenced sample consisted of blood.

The DNA sequence is TGCGCCAGCAGCCAGAAACCAGGGATAGGCACAGATACGCAGTATTTT. The translation is CASSQKPGIGTDTQYF. Recombination linked TRBV4-1 to TRBJ2-3; TRBD1 is perhaps the D gene, given 5 matching bases. Relative to germline, V is 3 bases shorter and J is 1 base shorter, with 14 bases between their ends. Sequences MGHRA (CDR1) and YSYEKL (CDR2) are obtained from the germline V gene. The CDR3 has 16 amino acids, counting the end cysteine and phenylalanine. Only CDR3 DNA is held: 48 bases, read in frame from base 1.